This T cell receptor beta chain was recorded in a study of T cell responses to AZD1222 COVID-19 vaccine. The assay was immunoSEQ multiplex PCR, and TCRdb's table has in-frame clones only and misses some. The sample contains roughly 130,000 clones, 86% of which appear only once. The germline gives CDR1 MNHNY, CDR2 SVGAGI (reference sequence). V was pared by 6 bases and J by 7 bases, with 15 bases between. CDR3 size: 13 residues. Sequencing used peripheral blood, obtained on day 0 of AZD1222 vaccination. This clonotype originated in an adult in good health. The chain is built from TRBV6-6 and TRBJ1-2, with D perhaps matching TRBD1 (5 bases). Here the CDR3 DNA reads TGTGCCAGCAGCCAACGTACGGGGGTTGGCTACACCTTC. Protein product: CASSQRTGVGYTF.